The rows below give T cell receptor beta chains drawn from one sample of a study of T-cell reconstitution after alpha-beta-depleted transplantation in children. TCRdb re-analysed the PCR reads in MiXCR, keeping a single row per CDR3 protein. The sample yields about 400,000 distinct CDR3 sequences, 15% to 20% seen once. This specimen was PBMCs, mostly from graft donor cells, taken 360 days after TCRalphabeta/CD19-depleted stem cell transplant. These receptors all come from a boy younger than two who had a stem cell transplant for Wiskott-Aldrich syndrome, so the T cells may come from the graft donor. Both conserved end residues are part of each CDR3. Each record gives: V gene, clone size, D gene, J gene, CDR3 protein, CDR3 DNA. D genes are given only for firm matches. The size entry is marked missing in some rows and otherwise reads once, few, many or a size class.

>TRBV11-2|NA|NA|TRBJ2-1
CASSLGGPRGLHNEQFF
TGTGCCAGCAGCTTAGGGGGTCCCCGGGGACTTCACAATGAGCAGTTCTTC
>TRBV4-2|NA|TRBD2|TRBJ2-7
CASSPSKRGYEQYF
TGTGCCAGCAGCCCTTCTAAGCGGGGCTACGAGCAGTACTTC
>TRBV20-1|few|NA|TRBJ2-3
CSASLQGHPTDTQYF
TGCAGTGCTAGCCTACAGGGACACCCCACAGATACGCAGTATTTT
>TRBV11-2|NA|NA|TRBJ2-3
CASSLVYRARDTQYF
TGTGCCAGCAGCTTAGTATACAGGGCGAGAGATACGCAGTATTTT
>TRBV29-1|few|TRBD1|TRBJ2-7
CSVRDRVYEQYF
TGCAGCGTCCGGGACAGGGTCTACGAGCAGTACTTC
>TRBV2|NA|TRBD1|TRBJ2-7
CASTTDRFYEQYF
TGTGCCAGCACGACGGACAGGTTTTACGAGCAGTACTTC
>TRBV3-1|few|NA|TRBJ2-7
CASSQGQTPTF
TGTGCCAGCAGCCAAGGTCAGACACCTACCTTC
>TRBV5-1|few|NA|TRBJ2-7
CASSLEDRGWGEQYF
TGCGCCAGCAGCTTGGAGGACAGAGGGTGGGGGGAGCAGTACTTC
>TRBV4-1|NA|TRBD1|TRBJ1-2
CASSQDWDRDGYTF
TGCGCCAGCAGCCAAGATTGGGACAGGGATGGCTACACCTTC
>TRBV6-5|NA|TRBD2|TRBJ2-7
CASSHRTSGYEQYF
TGTGCCAGCAGTCACCGGACTAGCGGATACGAGCAGTACTTC
>TRBV7-6|NA|NA|TRBJ2-1
CASSLDGGGPYNEQFF
TGTGCCAGCAGCTTAGACGGCGGGGGCCCCTACAATGAGCAGTTCTTC
>TRBV7-9|NA|TRBD2|TRBJ2-2
CASSRSGRMNTGELFF
TGTGCCAGCAGCCGTAGCGGGAGAATGAACACCGGGGAGCTGTTTTTT
>TRBV4-1|NA|TRBD1|TRBJ2-1
CASSQGTGPYNEQFF
TGCGCCAGCAGCCAAGGGACAGGGCCTTACAATGAGCAGTTCTTC
>TRBV6-4|NA|NA|TRBJ2-1
CASSDRPRANKQFF
TGTGCCAGCAGTGACCGACCACGAGCCAATAAGCAGTTCTTC
>TRBV7-2|few|TRBD1|TRBJ1-2
CASRGTGRFYGYTF
TGTGCCAGCAGAGGGACAGGGAGGTTCTATGGCTACACCTTC
>TRBV10-3|few|NA|TRBJ2-1
CATSSISSYNEQFF
TGTGCCACCTCAAGCATAAGCTCCTACAATGAGCAGTTCTTC
>TRBV20-1|few|NA|TRBJ2-1
CSARDRAGAVYNEQFF
TGCAGTGCTAGAGATAGGGCGGGGGCCGTTTACAATGAGCAGTTCTTC
>TRBV18|NA|NA|TRBJ2-3
CASSPGTMGDTQYF
TGTGCCAGCTCACCAGGGACCATGGGAGATACGCAGTATTTT
>TRBV6-2/TRBV6-3|few|NA|TRBJ2-4
CASSFDQGRGNIQYF
TGTGCCAGCAGTTTCGATCAGGGTAGGGGAAACATTCAGTACTTC
>TRBV6-1|NA|TRBD2|TRBJ2-7
CASRRLAGHKWSF
TGTGCCAGCAGAAGACTAGCGGGACACAAGTGGAGCTTC
>TRBV2|few|TRBD2|TRBJ2-7
CASISGGGYEQYF
TGTGCCAGCATCAGCGGGGGCGGGTACGAGCAGTACTTC
>TRBV4-3|few|NA|TRBJ2-2
CASSQRVGGTGELFF
TGCGCCAGCAGCCAAAGGGTGGGGGGCACCGGGGAGCTGTTTTTT
>TRBV10-3|few|NA|TRBJ2-7
CAIRDRPSYEQYF
TGTGCCATCAGGGACCGCCCGTCCTACGAGCAGTACTTC
>TRBV4-3|few|NA|TRBJ2-2
CASSQRAVNTGELFF
TGCGCCAGCAGCCAAAGGGCAGTTAACACCGGGGAGCTGTTTTTT
>TRBV4-1|NA|TRBD2|TRBJ2-7
CASSQGVLGLVIHEQYF
TGCGCCAGCAGCCAAGGGGTACTGGGACTAGTCATCCACGAGCAGTACTTC
>TRBV12-3/TRBV12-4|few|NA|TRBJ1-5
CASSSRDLGSNQPQHF
TGTGCCAGCAGTTCCAGGGACTTGGGCAGCAATCAGCCCCAGCATTTT